These 2 T cell receptor beta chains share one sample of origin, sequenced in a study of shared clonotypes between healthy human individuals. This table comes from immunoSEQ multiplex PCR, and its TCRdb copy is limited to in-frame clones, with some not included. The data contain 2 million to 2.5 million clones, nearly 97% of them singletons. What was sequenced was naive CD4+ T cells sorted from blood. Subset of the sample: CD45RA+ positively selected. Receptor source: a man between 18 and 35 years old in good health.

This clone has only one observation. V is TRBV2 and J is TRBJ1-1, with 8 bases identical to TRBD1. The CDR3 covers 14 residues. Per germline, CDR1 SNHLY and CDR2 FYNNEI. The V segment lost 5 bases and the J segment 4 bases; nucleotides outside the gene matches: 6. The CDR3 loop reads CASSRTGMGTEAFF. As DNA, the CDR3 is TGTGCCAGCAGTCGGACAGGGATGGGCACTGAAGCTTTCTTT.

This rearrangement joins TRBV18 to TRBJ1-6; TRBD1 is a possible D gene (5 bases). Germline CDR1 KGHSH, CDR2 LQKENI. The CDR3 is 16 amino acids. Trimming cost V 2 bases and J 10 bases, with 18 bases left between them. The CDR3 bases are TGTGCCAGCTCACCAGCCTTGAGCGGTGGGGGATCACCCCTCCACTTT. Its translation: CASSPALSGGGSPLHF.